These T cell receptor beta chains were read from a single sample in a study of OX40 agonist ivuxolimab in advanced cancers. Measured with immunoSEQ multiplex PCR; TCRdb has only the in-frame clones, and not every one. The table includes roughly 100,000 clones, roughly 89% detected once. The specimen was CD4+ or CD8+ T cells sorted from blood, collected in a trial of the OX40 agonist ivuxolimab. Receptors were obtained from an adult with an advanced solid tumor such as melanoma, head and neck, liver or kidney cancer. Each CDR3 is given with its conserved first and last residue. The order of the fields is D gene, CDR3 length, clone size, J gene, V gene, CDR3 protein, CDR3 DNA. The D gene is left open where the match is weak. Size is omitted from some rows. Given values are once, few, many or a class for expanded clones.

D: NA
length: 13
size: few
J: TRBJ1-2
V: TRBV19
CDR3: CASSIGQGRGYTF
DNA: TGTGCCAGTAGTATCGGTCAGGGACGTGGCTACACCTTC

D: NA
length: 14
size: NA
J: TRBJ2-5
V: TRBV7-9
CDR3: CASSSRNYQETQYF
DNA: TGTGCCAGCAGCTCCCGGAACTACCAAGAGACCCAGTACTTC

D: TRBD1
length: 14
size: NA
J: TRBJ2-3
V: TRBV12-5
CDR3: CASGPGQGADTQYF
DNA: TGTGCTAGTGGTCCCGGACAGGGAGCAGATACGCAGTATTTT

D: NA
length: 13
size: few
J: TRBJ1-2
V: TRBV12-5
CDR3: CASAREGDYGYTF
DNA: TGTGCTAGTGCCCGCGAGGGGGACTATGGCTACACCTTC

D: NA
length: 14
size: NA
J: TRBJ2-3
V: TRBV7-9
CDR3: CASSPASVTDTQYF
DNA: TGTGCCAGCAGCCCTGCCTCCGTCACAGATACGCAGTATTTT

D: NA
length: 16
size: NA
J: TRBJ2-1
V: TRBV2
CDR3: CASSEALHAAYNEQFF
DNA: TGTGCCAGCAGTGAAGCGCTTCATGCAGCTTACAATGAGCAGTTCTTC

D: NA
length: 14
size: NA
J: TRBJ2-7
V: TRBV27
CDR3: CASSLMSGVGEQYF
DNA: TGTGCCAGCAGTTTAATGTCAGGGGTCGGCGAGCAGTACTTC

D: NA
length: 17
size: NA
J: TRBJ2-5
V: TRBV11-2
CDR3: CASSLVLPGSIGETQYF
DNA: TGTGCCAGCAGCTTAGTACTCCCCGGGTCTATCGGGGAGACCCAGTACTTC

D: NA
length: 14
size: NA
J: TRBJ2-7
V: TRBV7-2
CDR3: CASSFRRDPYEQYF
DNA: TGTGCCAGCAGCTTTCGACGGGACCCCTACGAGCAGTACTTC

D: NA
length: 13
size: NA
J: TRBJ1-1
V: TRBV28
CDR3: CASRTLRRTEAFF
DNA: TGTGCCAGCAGGACACTCCGAAGGACTGAAGCTTTCTTT

D: TRBD2
length: 11
size: NA
J: TRBJ2-7
V: TRBV6-6
CDR3: CAAGGGLEQYF
DNA: TGTGCCGCGGGGGGGGGCCTCGAGCAGTACTTC

D: TRBD1
length: 14
size: NA
J: TRBJ1-2
V: TRBV28
CDR3: CASSPGDREDGYTF
DNA: TGTGCCAGCAGCCCGGGAGACAGGGAGGATGGCTACACCTTC

D: TRBD1
length: 15
size: NA
J: TRBJ1-3
V: TRBV6-5
CDR3: CASRSDRGGGNTIYF
DNA: TGTGCCAGCAGATCCGACAGGGGAGGTGGAAACACCATATATTTT

D: NA
length: 14
size: NA
J: TRBJ1-6
V: TRBV21-1
CDR3: CASRTGTGNSPLHF
DNA: TGTGCCAGCAGGACCGGGACAGGGAACTCACCCCTCCACTTT

D: NA
length: 14
size: NA
J: TRBJ2-5
V: TRBV5-1
CDR3: CASSPQGVQETQYF
DNA: TGCGCCAGCAGCCCTCAGGGAGTCCAAGAGACCCAGTACTTC

D: TRBD2
length: 18
size: NA
J: TRBJ2-3
V: TRBV4-2
CDR3: CASTRGGSSDPSTDTQYF
DNA: TGTGCCAGCACGCGGGGGGGTTCTTCGGATCCTAGCACAGATACGCAGTATTTT

D: TRBD1
length: 15
size: NA
J: TRBJ1-2
V: TRBV7-3
CDR3: CASSLGDRPNYGYTF
DNA: TGTGCCAGCAGTCTTGGGGACAGACCTAACTATGGCTACACCTTC

D: TRBD1
length: 15
size: NA
J: TRBJ1-1
V: TRBV25-1
CDR3: CASSEYGGQGGEAFF
DNA: TGTGCCAGCAGTGAATATGGGGGACAGGGTGGTGAAGCTTTCTTT

D: NA
length: 16
size: once
J: TRBJ2-6
V: TRBV28
CDR3: CASSRASVGGANVLTF
DNA: TGTGCCAGCAGTCGTGCCTCCGTTGGAGGGGCCAACGTCCTGACTTTC

D: NA
length: 12
size: NA
J: TRBJ1-1
V: TRBV29-1
CDR3: CSARKGTTEAFF
DNA: TGCAGCGCTCGGAAGGGGACCACTGAAGCTTTCTTT

D: TRBD1
length: 12
size: NA
J: TRBJ2-6
V: TRBV19
CDR3: CASSLDRSVLTF
DNA: TGTGCCAGTAGTTTGGACAGGTCGGTCCTGACTTTC

D: NA
length: 16
size: NA
J: TRBJ2-7
V: TRBV28
CDR3: CASSWGAGTIAYEQYF
DNA: TGTGCCAGCAGTTGGGGGGCGGGGACAATTGCCTACGAGCAGTACTTC

D: NA
length: 16
size: once
J: TRBJ1-6
V: TRBV4-3
CDR3: CASSQGLSSYNSPLHF
DNA: TGCGCCAGCAGCCAAGGACTGAGCTCCTATAATTCACCCCTCCACTTT

D: NA
length: 16
size: NA
J: TRBJ1-4
V: TRBV4-1
CDR3: CASSQAVADRTEKLFF
DNA: TGCGCCAGCAGCCAAGCCGTGGCAGACCGCACTGAAAAACTGTTTTTT

D: NA
length: 11
size: NA
J: TRBJ1-4
V: TRBV7-9
CDR3: CASSLEGKLFF
DNA: TGTGCCAGCAGCTTAGAGGGGAAACTGTTTTTT

D: NA
length: 13
size: few
J: TRBJ2-5
V: TRBV19
CDR3: CASSRGNQETQYF
DNA: TGTGCCAGTAGTAGAGGCAACCAAGAGACCCAGTACTTC

D: NA
length: 13
size: NA
J: TRBJ2-5
V: TRBV7-2
CDR3: CASISGGRETQYF
DNA: TGTGCCAGCATTTCTGGGGGTAGGGAGACCCAGTACTTC

D: NA
length: 15
size: once
J: TRBJ2-1
V: TRBV6-6
CDR3: CASSARLSSYNEQFF
DNA: TGTGCCAGCAGTGCCCGTTTGAGCTCCTACAATGAGCAGTTCTTC

D: TRBD2
length: 15
size: NA
J: TRBJ2-3
V: TRBV7-2
CDR3: CASSLLLAGGDTQYF
DNA: TGTGCCAGCAGCTTACTCCTAGCGGGGGGGGATACGCAGTATTTT

D: TRBD1
length: 14
size: NA
J: TRBJ1-2
V: TRBV28
CDR3: CASSPPGGNYGYTF
DNA: TGTGCCAGCAGTCCTCCAGGGGGAAACTATGGCTACACCTTC

D: NA
length: 17
size: NA
J: TRBJ1-3
V: TRBV28
CDR3: CASSFSGENNSGNTIYF
DNA: TGTGCCAGCAGTTTTAGTGGAGAAAATAACTCTGGAAACACCATATATTTT

D: NA
length: 12
size: NA
J: TRBJ2-7
V: TRBV5-1
CDR3: CASSFGPYEQYF
DNA: TGCGCCAGCAGCTTTGGGCCCTACGAGCAGTACTTC

D: NA
length: 15
size: NA
J: TRBJ1-1
V: TRBV19
CDR3: CASSIGAGLNTEAFF
DNA: TGTGCCAGTAGTATAGGGGCAGGGTTGAACACTGAAGCTTTCTTT

D: NA
length: 14
size: NA
J: TRBJ1-4
V: TRBV19
CDR3: CASTGAQLNEKLFF
DNA: TGTGCCAGTACCGGAGCACAGCTTAATGAAAAACTGTTTTTT

D: NA
length: 16
size: NA
J: TRBJ1-2
V: TRBV4-3
CDR3: CASSQDRWGLNYGYTF
DNA: TGCGCCAGCAGCCAAGATCGGTGGGGGCTTAACTATGGCTACACCTTC

D: TRBD1
length: 11
size: few
J: TRBJ1-2
V: TRBV20-1
CDR3: CSASPGQRYTF
DNA: TGCAGTGCCTCCCCGGGACAGAGATACACCTTC